These 24 T cell receptor beta chains share one sample of origin, sequenced in a study of cytomegalovirus exposure and HLA in healthy donors. The PCR was carried out with 60 Vbeta primers and 13 Jbeta primers. Assay: immunoSEQ multiplex PCR; the TCRdb copy retains only in-frame clones and omits some. The table shows fewer than 95,000 clones, with approximately 81% occurring only once. What was sequenced was PBMCs. Receptors were obtained from a man aged 40-49 years in good health and CMV-seropositive.

This clone is termed medium-sized (0.01 to 0.1%). The V gene is TRBV18, the J gene TRBJ2-3, with 8 nucleotides matching TRBD2. V lost 1 base to trimming and J lost 5 bases; unmatched junction nucleotides: 14. The germline V gene has CDR1 KGHSH and CDR2 LQKENI. There are 18 residues in the CDR3. The CDR3 sequence is CASSPHYQTSGEGDTQYF. The CDR3 DNA reads TGTGCCAGCTCACCACATTACCAAACTAGCGGCGAGGGAGATACGCAGTATTTT.

V gene TRBV11-2 combines with J gene TRBJ1-2; D is perhaps TRBD1 (5 bases). Germline lookup yields CDR1 SGHAT and CDR2 FQNNGV. The V end lost 5 bases, the J end lost 0 bases, and 16 bases lay between the germline ends. The CDR3 loop spans 16 amino acids. The CDR3 coding sequence is TGTGCCAGCAGCCCAGGGTGGGGATCAGCTAACTATGGCTACACCTTC. This translates into CASSPGWGSANYGYTF.

The chain couples TRBV19 to TRBJ2-7; 9 positions agree with TRBD1. V lost 4 bases to trimming and J lost 6 bases; unmatched junction nucleotides: 13. Germline V lookup: CDR1 LNHDA, CDR2 SQIVND (reference sequence). The CDR3 covers 16 residues. CDR3 in amino acids: CASSNFAGQGPIEQYF. The CDR3 DNA reads as TGTGCCAGTAGTAATTTCGCGGGACAGGGTCCCATCGAGCAGTACTTC.

V is TRBV14 and J is TRBJ2-1; the match to TRBD1 covers 7 bases. Trimming removed 1 base from V and 8 bases from J; junction bases left unmatched: 11. This CDR3 has 16 residues. Germline CDR1 reads SGHDN; CDR2 reads FVKESK. The chain's CDR3 is CASSQGGRGSTDEQFF. The CDR3 nucleotides are TGTGCCAGCAGCCAAGGGGGCAGGGGGTCAACAGATGAGCAGTTCTTC.

Only one count was recorded for this clone. The rearrangement links TRBV7-3 to TRBJ1-5, with a possible D match to TRBD1 (6 bases). CDR1 SGHTA and CDR2 FQGTGA come from the germline V gene. Between the trimmed V and J ends, which lost 4 bases and 8 bases, there was a span of 15 bases. The CDR3 extends over 14 amino acids. CDR3 coding DNA: TGTGCCAGCAGCTCTACAGGGTCCGGGGAGCCCCAGCATTTT. It specifies CASSSTGSGEPQHF.

The chain links TRBV10-3 to TRBJ2-5; 13 bases line up with TRBD2. The end of the DNA aligns better with TRBJ2-7, so the J call may be wrong. The CDR3 sequence is 15 residues long. Germline CDR1 and CDR2: ENHRY and SYGVKD. CDR3 nucleotide sequence: TGTGCCATCAGTGCGGGACTAGCGGGAAGTGGCGAGCAGTACTTC. Its protein product is CAISAGLAGSGEQYF.

This clone was seen only a few times. This chain joins TRBV7-2 and TRBJ2-7, with 9 positions matching TRBD2. The trim removed 4 bases at V and 3 bases at J, leaving 13 bases unmatched. This CDR3 is 17 amino acids long. Germline CDR1 SGHTA, CDR2 FQGNSA. In nucleotides, the CDR3 is TGTGCCAGCAGCTCCGGTTTATCCAGCGGGAGGTTCTACGAGCAGTACTTC. It translates to CASSSGLSSGRFYEQYF.

This chain joins TRBV27 and TRBJ2-2; tentative D call: TRBD2 (6 bases). The CDR3 has 18 residues. V was pared by 6 bases and J by 1 base, with 21 bases between. The V gene's germline CDR1 is MNHEY and CDR2 SMNVEV (reference sequence). CDR3 sequence reads: CASRGWGTGVKNTGELFF. CDR3 sequence (DNA): TGTGCCAGCAGAGGCTGGGGGACGGGAGTAAAGAACACCGGGGAGCTGTTTTTT.

This rearrangement joins TRBV2 to TRBJ2-7; D is ambiguous. V was pared by 5 bases and J by 4 bases, with 12 bases between. Germline lookup yields CDR1 SNHLY and CDR2 FYNNEI. The CDR3 is 13 residues long. The CDR3 is CASSIRVEYEQYF. The CDR3 DNA sequence: TGTGCCAGCAGTATCCGGGTCGAATACGAGCAGTACTTC.

Comments on this clone: Relative to the germline gene, one junction end is altered; a read error may explain this. The chain couples TRBV6-1 to TRBJ2-1; 7 bases match TRBD2. The CDR3 consists of 15 residues. Germline lookup yields CDR1 MNHNS and CDR2 SASEGT. CDR3 in DNA: TGTGCCAGCAGTGCCGCCCCACCAGCGGGACCCGAGCCGTTCTTC. Protein product: CASSAAPPAGPEPFF.

This clone was detected once. The chain combines TRBV5-1 with TRBJ2-7; D might be TRBD1 (6 bases). This CDR3 region has 16 residues. Germline V gives CDR1 SGHRS, CDR2 YFSETQ. V was cut by 4 bases and J by 1 base, with 18 bases left in between. The CDR3 sequence: CASSPTTGSGSYEQYF. CDR3 sequence (DNA): TGCGCCAGCAGCCCAACTACAGGGAGTGGGTCCTACGAGCAGTACTTC.

The V and J genes are TRBV5-1 and TRBJ2-5, with 9 bases fitting TRBD2. Unmatched junction bases numbered 9, after V lost 5 bases and J lost 4 bases. CDR3 length: 15 residues. Germline V gives CDR1 SGHRS, CDR2 YFSETQ. The CDR3 reads CASSFSGRGRETQYF. In nucleotides, the CDR3 is TGCGCCAGCAGTTTTAGCGGGAGAGGAAGAGAGACCCAGTACTTC.

This clone was detected only once. The chain combines TRBV6-4 with TRBJ2-6; D gene uncertain. CDR1 and CDR2 from the germline V gene are MRHNA and SNTAGT. Trimming took off 2 bases at V and 0 bases at J, with 5 bases between the two ends. The CDR3 contains 15 residues. CDR3 amino acids: CASSDDNSGANVLTF. The DNA for the CDR3 is TGTGCCAGCAGTGACGACAACTCTGGGGCCAACGTCCTGACTTTC.

The genes are TRBV5-8 and TRBJ2-3; TRBD1 might be the D (5 bases). Germline V gene lookup returns CDR1 SGHTS and CDR2 YDEGEE. This CDR3 comprises 16 residues. Trimming stripped 0 bases from V and 2 bases from J, with 13 bases between. CDR3 DNA: TGTGCCAGCAGCTTGGCCAGGCAGGGAAACACAGATACGCAGTATTTT. Its translation is CASSLARQGNTDTQYF.

The chain has TRBV28 and TRBJ2-7; TRBD1 matches at 9 bases. The CDR3 runs to 15 residues. Germline V gives CDR1 MDHEN, CDR2 SYDVKM. J gave up 2 bases and V 5 bases, and 7 bases lay outside the gene matches. In DNA form, the CDR3 reads TGTGCCAGCAGTGCGACCGGGACAGGGACCTACGAGCAGTACTTC. This sequence encodes CASSATGTGTYEQYF. The full variable domain, completed using reference TRBV28 and TRBJ2-7, is DVKVTQSSRYLVKRTGEKVFLECVQDMDHENMFWYRQDPGLGLRLIYFSYDVKMKEKGDIPEGYSVSREKKERFSLILESASTNQTSMYLCASSATGTGTYEQYFGPGTRLTVT.

The V gene is TRBV5-8, the J gene TRBJ2-7; 7 bases fit TRBD1. This CDR3 is built from 15 residues. With 2 bases clipped from V and 1 base from J, the junction kept 6 bases outside the gene matches. The V gene's germline CDR1 is SGHTS and CDR2 YDEGEE. CDR3 nucleotide sequence: TGTGCCAGCAGCTTAGGAACGGGACAGTCCTACGAGCAGTACTTC. Translating it yields CASSLGTGQSYEQYF.

The chain has TRBV11-3 and TRBJ2-7, with D possibly matching TRBD1 (6 bases). The CDR3 consists of 16 residues. Trimming removed 6 bases at V and 2 bases at J, with 20 bases between. The germline V gene has CDR1 SGHNT and CDR2 YENEEA. The CDR3 is CASRASQGKGTYEQYF. As DNA, the CDR3 is TGTGCCAGCAGAGCCTCACAGGGTAAGGGAACCTACGAGCAGTACTTC. The variable domain in full, completed from reference TRBV11-3 and TRBJ2-7, reads EAGVVQSPRYKIIEKKQPVAFWCNPISGHNTLYWYLQNLGQGPELLIRYENEEAVDDSQLPKDRFSAERLKGVDSTLKIQPAELGDSAVYLCASRASQGKGTYEQYFGPGTRLTVT.

This clone was seen a single time. The chain is built from TRBV6-4 and TRBJ2-7; 8 positions agree with TRBD2. The length of the CDR3 is 19 residues. V lost 7 bases, J lost 0 bases, and 20 bases stayed unmatched. In germline, CDR1 is MRHNA, CDR2 SNTAGT. CDR3 bases: TGTGCCAGCACCGTACCGACTAGCGTGACGTTAAGGAGCTCCTACGAGCAGTACTTC. It translates to CASTVPTSVTLRSSYEQYF.

This clone has a handful of counts. This chain connects TRBV19 to TRBJ1-3, with D perhaps TRBD1 (6 bases). The germline V gene has CDR1 LNHDA and CDR2 SQIVND (reference sequence). The V and J ends lost 9 bases and 4 bases respectively, with 16 bases between them. This CDR3 region has 14 residues. CDR3 in DNA: TGTGCCAGCCGCACAGGGATAACCGGAAACACCATATATTTT. Its protein product is CASRTGITGNTIYF.

The chain uses TRBV6-1 and TRBJ2-7; no reliable D call. With 3 bases removed from V and 3 bases from J, the gap between germline ends came to 12 bases. The germline V gene encodes CDR1 MNHNS and CDR2 SASEGT. CDR3 length: 14 residues. The CDR3: CASSDYLPVYEQYF. The CDR3 DNA reads TGTGCCAGCAGTGATTATCTCCCAGTCTACGAGCAGTACTTC.

This clone was counted a few times. The chain's CDR3 is CATGQGASSYNEQFF. CDR3 in DNA: TGTGCCACTGGACAGGGGGCTAGCTCCTACAATGAGCAGTTCTTC. The chain recombines TRBV19 with TRBJ2-1; 11 bases fit TRBD1. V lost 10 bases and J lost 0; bases outside the gene matches: 5. The CDR3 spans 15 residues. From germline, CDR1 is LNHDA and CDR2 SQIVND (reference sequence).

The rearrangement joins TRBV5-1 to TRBJ1-3; D may be TRBD1 (5 bases). There are 16 residues in the CDR3. CDR1 is SGHRS and CDR2 is YFSETQ in the germline V gene. Trimming cost V 2 bases and J 0 bases, with 12 bases left between them. Here the CDR3 reads CASSLGGAHSGNTIYF. The CDR3 coding sequence is TGCGCCAGCAGCTTAGGCGGGGCGCACTCTGGAAACACCATATATTTT.

This CDR3 reads CASSLLAVNTDTQYF. As DNA, the CDR3 is TGTGCCAGCAGCCTGCTAGCGGTTAACACAGATACGCAGTATTTT. V and J are TRBV7-2 and TRBJ2-3; TRBD2 agrees at 7 bases. The V and J ends lost 5 bases and 2 bases, in that order; junction bases with no gene match: 7. The CDR3 loop spans 15 amino acids. CDR1 is SGHTA, CDR2 FQGNSA, per germline.

The chain has TRBV7-2 and TRBJ2-3, with 7 nucleotides matching TRBD2. CDR1 SGHTA and CDR2 FQGNSA come from the germline V gene. CDR3 length: 16 amino acids. V lost 1 base and J lost 1; bases outside the gene matches: 5. The CDR3 sequence: CASSLGGGLGTDTQYF. In DNA form, the CDR3 reads TGTGCCAGCAGCTTAGGCGGGGGATTAGGCACAGATACGCAGTATTTT.